The 27 T cell receptor beta chains reported below all come from one sample, sequenced in a study of metastatic and nonmetastatic thyroid tumors. Thyroid surgery was performed in patients who had received no treatment beforehand. TCRdb re-clonotyped the PCR reads through MiXCR. The profile shows about 15,000 clones, 25% of them singletons. Material for sequencing was adjacent normal tissue. The receptors here all came from a female donor with papillary thyroid cancer or a benign thyroid nodule (not recorded which). Some clones in this sample may be carry-over from other donors' samples.

The chain uses TRBV6-1 and TRBJ1-5; D remains ambiguous. Trimming took 6 bases from V and 0 from J, leaving 12 bases between them. Germline CDR1 and CDR2: MNHNS and SASEGT. The CDR3 covers 15 residues. The DNA for the CDR3 is TGTGCCAGCAGGAGGGAGTACAATAGCAATCAGCCCCAGCATTTT. Its translation is CASRREYNSNQPQHF.

This clone was observed many times. The rearrangement uses TRBV6-1 and TRBJ1-1; D gene ambiguous. Trimming removed 5 bases from V and 0 bases from J, with 13 bases in between. This CDR3 is 15 amino acids long. CDR1 is MNHNS and CDR2 is SASEGT in the germline V gene. Here the CDR3 reads CASSFMRGMNTEAFF. The CDR3 bases are TGTGCCAGCAGTTTCATGCGGGGTATGAACACTGAAGCTTTCTTT.

A few counts support this clone. The chain couples TRBV6-5 to TRBJ2-5; 7 bases map to TRBD2. This CDR3 comprises 16 residues. Germline lookup yields CDR1 MNHEY and CDR2 SVGAGI. V dropped 0 bases and J dropped 1; count of bases not matched to a gene: 5. Written as DNA, the CDR3 is TGTGCCAGCAGTTACTCGACTAGCCTCCTCCAAGAGACCCAGTACTTC. This codes for CASSYSTSLLQETQYF.

J is TRBJ2-7 and V is TRBV5-5, with D perhaps TRBD1 (5 bases). V was trimmed by 0 bases and J by 2 bases, leaving 9 bases between them. The CDR3 has 14 residues. The germline V gene has CDR1 SGHKS and CDR2 YYEKEE (reference sequence). The CDR3 is CASSLARVPYEQYF. Written as DNA, the CDR3 is TGTGCCAGCAGCTTGGCCAGGGTCCCCTACGAGCAGTACTTC.

This clone has a count of ten or more. The chain is built from TRBV27 and TRBJ1-2, with TRBD1 matching over 7 bases. Germline V gene data show CDR1 as MNHEY and CDR2 as SMNVEV (reference sequence). The CDR3 has 16 residues. The J segment lost 6 bases and the V segment lost 5 bases, leaving 15 bases of the junction unmatched. The DNA for the CDR3 is TGTGCCAGCAGTGATCGGGGACAGACCGCTAGGAATGGCTACACCTTC. Its translation: CASSDRGQTARNGYTF.

This clone was detected a few times. Being one base from a much bigger clone, this may be a read error. The rearrangement joins TRBV30 to TRBJ1-1; 9 nucleotides align to TRBD1. Trimming at V came to 4 bases and at J to 0 bases, leaving 0 bases not matched to a gene. The germline CDR1 and CDR2 sequences are GTSNPN and SVGIG (reference sequence). The CDR3 runs to 13 residues. CDR3 bases: TGTGCCTGGAACAGGGGGCTGAACACTGAAGCTTTCTTT. This gives the protein CAWNRGLNTEAFF.

V and J are TRBV27 and TRBJ2-7, with 7 bases identical to TRBD2. J was trimmed by 2 bases and V by 2 bases; bases with no gene match: 6. Germline CDR1 MNHEY, CDR2 SMNVEV (reference sequence). The CDR3 totals 15 residues. The DNA of the CDR3 is TGTGCCAGCAGTTTAGTCGGGGGGATTCCCTACGAGCAGTACTTC. It codes for CASSLVGGIPYEQYF.

In this sample, this clone turned up a few times. This chain joins TRBV11-2 and TRBJ2-5; a weak D match, TRBD1 (6 bases). V was cut by 3 bases and J by 4 bases, with 21 bases left in between. The CDR3 has 17 amino acids. Germline loops: CDR1 SGHAT, CDR2 FQNNGV. The CDR3 protein is CASSFPPTGKVRETQYF. The CDR3 DNA reads as TGTGCCAGCAGCTTCCCCCCCACAGGGAAGGTTAGAGAGACCCAGTACTTC.

The chain employs TRBV6-1 and TRBJ2-7, with D unresolved. Germline V gene lookup returns CDR1 MNHNS and CDR2 SASEGT. Trimming cost V 7 bases and J 2 bases, with 12 bases left between them. The CDR3 is 13 residues long. The CDR3 DNA reads TGTGCCAGCATCCAAAGGACCCCCTACGAGCAGTACTTC. Translation: CASIQRTPYEQYF.

As concerns this clone: Germline and junction disagree at one end, which may indicate a read error. V usage is TRBV5-7 and J usage is TRBJ1-5; maybe TRBD1 (6 bases). TRBV5-7 is marked as an open reading frame, function uncertain. The CDR3 spans 15 residues. The CDR3 is CSSSLGGQINQPQHF. CDR3 bases: TGTTCCAGCAGCTTGGGGGGGCAGATCAATCAGCCCCAGCATTTT.

This clone has just a few counts. The chain uses TRBV6-1 and TRBJ2-2; tentatively, D is TRBD2 (6 bases). The length of the CDR3 is 15 residues. The V gene's germline CDR1 is MNHNS and CDR2 SASEGT. Trimming shortened V by 6 bases and J by 3 bases, and 14 bases separated the two germline ends. CDR3 sequence reads: CASRLSSADTGELFF. Written as DNA, the CDR3 is TGTGCCAGCAGGCTATCTAGCGCGGACACCGGGGAGCTGTTTTTT.

This clone was observed a few times. J is TRBJ2-1 and V is TRBV6-1, with TRBD2 matching 11 bases. Trimming removed 10 bases from V and 5 bases from J; junction bases left unmatched: 7. The CDR3 loop spans 14 amino acids. Germline CDR1 MNHNS, CDR2 SASEGT. CDR3 in amino acids: CATQGTSGHNEQFF. For the CDR3, the DNA is TGTGCCACCCAGGGGACTAGCGGACACAATGAGCAGTTCTTC.

By share, this clone counts as medium-sized. The chain couples TRBV6-1 to TRBJ2-7; 10 bases fit TRBD2. The germline gives CDR1 MNHNS, CDR2 SASEGT. The CDR3 loop spans 15 amino acids. The ends lost 6 bases at V and 2 bases at J; junction bases unmatched: 7. CDR3: CASSIRTSGTYEQYF. CDR3 nucleotides: TGTGCCAGCAGCATACGGACTAGCGGCACCTACGAGCAGTACTTC.

The chain recombines TRBV5-1 with TRBJ1-4; no clear D gene. CDR1 is SGHRS, CDR2 YFSETQ, per germline. CDR3 length: 13 residues. Trimming cost V 2 bases and J 6 bases, with 8 bases left between them. The CDR3 DNA reads TGCGCCAGCAGCTTCTACGGGGATGAAAAACTGTTTTTT. Translated, it gives CASSFYGDEKLFF. The full variable domain, rest sourced from reference TRBV5-1 and TRBJ1-4, is KAGVTQTPRYLIKTRGQQVTLSCSPISGHRSVSWYQQTPGQGLQFLFEYFSETQRNKGNFPGRFSGRQFSNSRSEMNVSTLELGDSALYLCASSFYGDEKLFFGSGTQLSVL.

This clone was observed a few times. The genes are TRBV6-1 and TRBJ2-7; D may correspond to TRBD1 or TRBD2 (5 bases each). This CDR3 has 15 residues. Germline V gene sequence: CDR1 MNHNS, CDR2 SASEGT. Deletions cut 5 bases from V and 6 bases from J, with 20 bases between. CDR3 sequence reads: CASSFTRDPPREQYF. As DNA, the CDR3 is TGTGCCAGCAGTTTTACCCGGGACCCTCCTCGCGAGCAGTACTTC.

This chain joins TRBV14 and TRBJ1-6; D remains ambiguous. The germline gives CDR1 SGHDN, CDR2 FVKESK. The CDR3 has 15 amino acids. Trimming stripped 2 bases from V and 9 bases from J, with 14 bases between. CDR3 nucleotide sequence: TGTGCCAGCAGCCAATTGGGCCCGGGTTCTTCACCCCTCCACTTT. This gives the protein CASSQLGPGSSPLHF.

The rearrangement joins TRBV20-1 to TRBJ2-5; unclear D gene. CDR3 length: 14 residues. Germline CDR1 reads DFQATT; CDR2 reads SNEGSKA (reference sequence). V shed 2 bases and J shed 1 base, with 11 bases lying between them. CDR3 bases: TGCAGTGCTAGACCTCTAGAGACCCAAGAGACCCAGTACTTC. It encodes CSARPLETQETQYF.

The chain couples TRBV20-1 to TRBJ1-2, with 7 bases identical to TRBD1. CDR1 and CDR2 (germline): DFQATT, SNEGSKA (reference sequence). With 1 base clipped from V and 4 bases from J, the junction kept 12 bases outside the gene matches. The CDR3 is 16 residues long. In nucleotides, the CDR3 is TGCAGTGCTAGAGTTACTAGACAGGGAGCGATCTATGGCTACACCTTC. Amino acid sequence: CSARVTRQGAIYGYTF.

The V and J genes are TRBV7-8 and TRBJ2-2; TRBD1 aligns across 7 bases. V lost 5 bases, J lost 1 base, and 4 bases stayed unmatched. The CDR3 runs 15 residues. Germline lookup yields CDR1 SGHVS and CDR2 FQNEAQ. CDR3 DNA sequence: TGTGCCAGCAGCAGGGGGCAAGGGAACACCGGGGAGCTGTTTTTT. Amino acid sequence: CASSRGQGNTGELFF.

This clone is deemed medium-sized. This sequence joins TRBV10-2 and TRBJ2-1, with TRBD2 matching over 9 bases. The CDR3 is 16 amino acids. Germline CDR1 reads WSHSY; CDR2 reads SAAADI. Losses at the gene ends were 4 bases for V and 4 bases for J; bases not matched to a gene: 8. For the CDR3, the DNA is TGCGCCAGCAGTGGTTCTGCTAGCGGGATGTACAATGAGCAGTTCTTC. Translating gives CASSGSASGMYNEQFF.

This clone is termed medium-sized. CDR3 in amino acids: CASSYSLAGRYNEQFF. CDR3 nucleotides: TGTGCCAGCAGTTACTCCCTAGCGGGAAGGTACAATGAGCAGTTCTTC. The V call is TRBV6-2 or TRBV6-3, the J call TRBJ2-1; 9 bases are a match to TRBD2. CDR1 and CDR2 from the germline V gene are MNHEY and SVGEGT. V shed 0 bases and J 4 bases; nucleotides not matched to a gene: 4. CDR3 length equals 16 residues.

The rearrangement uses TRBV18 and TRBJ2-2; D is ambiguous. Germline V CDR1 and CDR2: KGHSH, LQKENI. V was pared by 3 bases and J by 1 base, with 6 bases between. This CDR3 region has 14 residues. DNA for the CDR3: TGTGCCAGCTCACCTTCAGGGAACACCGGGGAGCTGTTTTTT. This translates into CASSPSGNTGELFF. Complete variable domain (other parts from reference TRBV18 and TRBJ2-2): NAGVMQNPRHLVRRRGQEARLRCSPMKGHSHVYWYRQLPEEGLKFMVYLQKENIIDESGMPKERFSAEFPKEGPSILRIQQVVRGDSAAYFCASSPSGNTGELFFGEGSRLTVL.

The chain couples TRBV3-1 to TRBJ2-2; D gene unclear. The CDR3 loop spans 11 amino acids. With 3 bases removed from V and 7 bases from J, the gap between germline ends came to 3 bases. Germline lookup yields CDR1 LGHDT and CDR2 YNNKEL (reference sequence). The CDR3 DNA reads TGTGCCAGCAGCCAGGTCGGGGAGCTGTTTTTT. It codes for CASSQVGELFF.

The chain links TRBV9 to TRBJ2-5, with D perhaps TRBD1 or TRBD2 (5 bases each). Trimming stripped 4 bases from V and 4 bases from J, with 23 bases between. The V gene's germline CDR1 is SGDLS and CDR2 YYNGEE. This CDR3 contains 17 residues. CDR3 residues: CASSFRTGPTRGETQYF. Here the CDR3 DNA reads TGTGCCAGCAGCTTCAGAACGGGACCTACACGGGGAGAGACCCAGTACTTC. The full variable domain, completed using reference TRBV9 and TRBJ2-5, is DSGVTQTPKHLITATGQRVTLRCSPRSGDLSVYWYQQSLDQGLQFLIQYYNGEERAKGNILERFSAQQFPDLHSELNLSSLELGDSALYFCASSFRTGPTRGETQYFGPGTRLLVL.

This clone was counted between two and nine times. The chain couples TRBV10-2 to TRBJ2-7; 9 positions match TRBD2. This CDR3 has 14 residues. The germline V gene has CDR1 WSHSY and CDR2 SAAADI. With 3 bases clipped from V and 7 bases from J, the junction kept 7 bases outside the gene matches. CDR3 bases: TGCGCCAGCAGTGACATAGCGGGAGCCCCGGAGCAGTACTTC. Translating it yields CASSDIAGAPEQYF.

The chain links TRBV5-1 to TRBJ2-5; D is unclear. CDR1 and CDR2 from the germline V gene are SGHRS and YFSETQ. Trimming took off 0 bases at V and 3 bases at J, with 0 bases between the two ends. The CDR3 extends over 11 amino acids. CDR3 protein: CASSLEETQYF. CDR3 DNA: TGCGCCAGCAGCTTGGAAGAGACCCAGTACTTC.

This clone has ten or more counts. Given the absence of the conserved phenylalanine or tryptophan at the CDR3 end, a read error is likely. J is TRBJ2-1 and V is TRBV11-2; possible D gene TRBD2, 6 bases. Trimming pared 8 bases from V and 6 bases from J, leaving 17 bases between. The CDR3 is 14 amino acids. Germline V gene lookup returns CDR1 SGHAT and CDR2 FQNNGV. CDR3 residues: CASGDEWRANEQFV. The CDR3 nucleotides read TGTGCCAGCGGGGATGAATGGAGGGCCAATGAGCAGTTCGTC.